Below are 30 T cell receptor beta chains sequenced from a single sample in a study of T cell responses to AZD1222 COVID-19 vaccine. The protocol was immunoSEQ multiplex PCR, while the TCRdb copy is restricted to in-frame clones and leaves out a portion. The sample lists more than 50,000 clones, roughly 87% occurring once. Sequenced material: peripheral blood, taken 28 days after the second AZD1222 dose. The receptor set was obtained from an adult who received the AZD1222 COVID-19 vaccine.

V is TRBV30 and J is TRBJ1-4; 8 bases map to TRBD1. The V gene end was trimmed by 2 bases and the J gene end by 10 bases; junction bases not matched to a gene: 3. The CDR3 consists of 12 residues. Germline V gene lookup returns CDR1 GTSNPN and CDR2 SVGIG (reference sequence). The CDR3 DNA follows: TGTGCCTGGAGTCCCGGGACAGGAAAACTGTTTTTT. Encoded protein: CAWSPGTGKLFF.

The CDR3 DNA reads TGTGCCAGCAGTGAAGCAGGGCAGTTATATGGCTACACCTTC. It translates to CASSEAGQLYGYTF. The chain combines TRBV2 with TRBJ1-2; no definite D call. CDR1 is SNHLY, CDR2 FYNNEI, per germline. This CDR3 has 14 residues. Trimming took 0 bases from V and 5 from J, leaving 10 bases between them.

The chain carries TRBV9 and TRBJ2-2, with D perhaps matching TRBD1 (7 bases). V dropped 2 bases and J dropped 6 bases, with 14 bases sitting between them. Germline CDR1 reads SGDLS; CDR2 reads YYNGEE. The CDR3 length is 15 residues. Here the CDR3 reads CASSVDDREAGELFF. CDR3 bases: TGTGCCAGCAGCGTCGACGACAGGGAGGCCGGGGAGCTGTTTTTT.

The gene calls are TRBV24-1 and TRBJ2-1; D possibly corresponds to TRBD2 (6 bases). V lost 5 bases, J lost 5 bases, and 21 bases lay in between. The CDR3 has 17 residues. Germline V gene data show CDR1 as KGHDR and CDR2 as SFDVKD. The DNA for the CDR3 is TGTGCCACCAGTGTAGGGCCGGGACTCCTTCTAGACAATGAGCAGTTCTTC. It is translated as CATSVGPGLLLDNEQFF.

The J gene is TRBJ2-5, the V gene TRBV7-9, with D possibly TRBD2 on 6 matching bases. The germline V gene has CDR1 SEHNR and CDR2 FQNEAQ (reference sequence). This CDR3 has 14 residues. Between the trimmed V and J ends, which lost 3 bases and 5 bases, there was a span of 13 bases. The CDR3 DNA reads as TGTGCCAGCAGCTTTCTCTCCCGGGGGGAGACCCAGTACTTC. It specifies CASSFLSRGETQYF.

V gene TRBV10-2 combines with J gene TRBJ2-7, with TRBD2 matching over 13 bases. Looked up from germline, CDR1 is WSHSY and CDR2 is SAAADI. Trimming took 0 bases from V and 4 from J; bases not matched to a gene: 6. The CDR3 is 17 residues long. The CDR3 spells CASSESRGGLAGYEQYF. As DNA, the CDR3 is TGCGCCAGCAGTGAGTCCCGGGGGGGACTAGCGGGGTACGAGCAGTACTTC.

This chain links TRBV24-1 with TRBJ2-1, with D perhaps matching TRBD2 (6 bases). The CDR3 sequence is 15 residues long. Trimming took 5 bases from V and 7 from J, leaving 17 bases between them. Per germline, CDR1 KGHDR and CDR2 SFDVKD. The CDR3 bases are TGTGCCACCAGTGCCCGAGGGACTCTCCGGAATGAGCAGTTCTTC. Encoded protein: CATSARGTLRNEQFF.

The V call is TRBV7-9, the J call TRBJ2-1; 13 positions match TRBD2. Germline V lookup: CDR1 SEHNR, CDR2 FQNEAQ (reference sequence). V trimming: 1 base; J trimming: 4 bases; junction bases outside the gene matches: 7. CDR3 length equals 18 residues. This CDR3 is CASSLGGLAGPHYNEQFF. CDR3 sequence (DNA): TGTGCCAGCAGCTTAGGGGGACTAGCGGGACCACATTACAATGAGCAGTTCTTC.

CDR3 residues: CSAGGEETQYF. CDR3 bases: TGCAGCGCCGGGGGAGAAGAGACCCAGTACTTC. The chain employs TRBV20-1 and TRBJ2-5, with a possible D match to TRBD2 (6 bases). The germline CDR1 and CDR2 sequences are DFQATT and SNEGSKA (reference sequence). The CDR3 runs 11 residues.

The table lists this clone with a count of one. CDR3: CASSEGQGRNGYTF. The CDR3 DNA reads TGTGCCAGCAGCGAGGGACAGGGGAGGAATGGCTACACCTTC. This chain connects TRBV9 to TRBJ1-2; TRBD1 agrees at 10 bases. Looked up from germline, CDR1 is SGDLS and CDR2 is YYNGEE. J lost 6 bases, V lost 3 bases, and 5 bases had no gene match. The CDR3 is 14 amino acids.

The chain links TRBV28 to TRBJ1-1; no reliable D call. Trimming shortened V by 5 bases and J by 4 bases, and 11 bases separated the two germline ends. Per germline, CDR1 MDHEN and CDR2 SYDVKM. This CDR3 region has 13 residues. CDR3 loop: CASSAPGVTEAFF. The CDR3 DNA reads TGTGCCAGCAGTGCCCCCGGGGTCACTGAAGCTTTCTTT.

This rearrangement joins TRBV7-9 to TRBJ2-7, with TRBD2 as a possible D gene (6 bases). Germline V lookup: CDR1 SEHNR, CDR2 FQNEAQ (reference sequence). The CDR3 totals 14 residues. V was clipped by 4 bases and J by 6 bases, with 16 bases between them. The CDR3 nucleotides are TGTGCCAGCAGCTCCCCCTACGGGGGACGCGAGCAGTACTTC. This sequence encodes CASSSPYGGREQYF. Variable domain in full (rest from reference TRBV7-9 and TRBJ2-7): DTGVSQNPRHKITKRGQNVTFRCDPISEHNRLYWYRQTLGQGPEFLTYFQNEAQLEKSRLLSDRFSAERPKGSFSTLEIQRTEQGDSAMYLCASSSPYGGREQYFGPGTRLTVT.

The gene calls are TRBV18 and TRBJ1-1, with 7 positions matching TRBD1. Germline lookup yields CDR1 KGHSH and CDR2 LQKENI. The CDR3 runs 15 residues. With 5 bases clipped from V and 1 base from J, the junction kept 7 bases outside the gene matches. The CDR3 DNA reads as TGTGCCAGCTCATCACAGGGGACCGCGAACACTGAAGCTTTCTTT. It codes for CASSSQGTANTEAFF.

The chain has TRBV10-3 and TRBJ2-7; the D call may be TRBD1 or TRBD2 (5 bases each). The CDR3 consists of 12 residues. CDR1 and CDR2 from the germline V gene are ENHRY and SYGVKD. V was cut by 11 bases and J by 2 bases, with 13 bases left in between. The CDR3 reads CASRDAAYEQYF. CDR3 nucleotides: TGTGCCTCGAGGGACGCGGCCTACGAGCAGTACTTC.

V usage is TRBV2 and J usage is TRBJ2-5; the D is unclear. The CDR3 sequence is 18 residues long. CDR1 is SNHLY and CDR2 is FYNNEI in the germline V gene. The germline V and J ends were trimmed by 2 bases and 1 base, with 20 bases remaining between them. The CDR3 bases are TGTGCCAGCAGTGAAAGGTTTCGGACCGAACCTCGCCAAGAGACCCAGTACTTC. Its protein is CASSERFRTEPRQETQYF. Complete variable domain (other parts from reference TRBV2 and TRBJ2-5): EPEVTQTPSHQVTQMGQEVILRCVPISNHLYFYWYRQILGQKVEFLVSFYNNEISEKSEIFDDQFSVERPDGSNFTLKIRSTKLEDSAMYFCASSERFRTEPRQETQYFGPGTRLLVL.

This CDR3 is CASSFEGGGQPQHF. CDR3 coding DNA: TGTGCCAGTAGTTTCGAGGGGGGCGGGCAGCCCCAGCATTTT. J is TRBJ1-5 and V is TRBV19; a weak D match, TRBD1 (6 bases). The CDR3 loop spans 14 amino acids. Per germline, CDR1 LNHDA and CDR2 SQIVND (reference sequence). The ends were cut back, 5 bases at V and 7 bases at J, with 15 bases in the middle.

The rearrangement links TRBV19 to TRBJ1-1, with D unclear. The CDR3 is 14 residues long. V shed 6 bases and J shed 0 bases, with 11 bases lying between them. CDR1 is LNHDA, CDR2 SQIVND, per germline (reference sequence). In DNA form, the CDR3 reads TGTGCCAGTAGGCCGCCCGCCCTGAACACTGAAGCTTTCTTT. Protein product: CASRPPALNTEAFF.

This rearrangement joins TRBV28 to TRBJ1-1; 8 positions agree with TRBD1. The junction had 13 bases not matched to a gene; V was cut back by 5 bases and J by 5 bases. This CDR3 is built from 16 residues. Germline CDR1 MDHEN, CDR2 SYDVKM. The CDR3 spells CASSLGTGGARTEAFF. CDR3 DNA sequence: TGTGCCAGCAGTCTCGGGACAGGCGGCGCGAGGACTGAAGCTTTCTTT.

V usage is TRBV5-1 and J usage is TRBJ1-1; D gene unclear. CDR1 is SGHRS and CDR2 is YFSETQ in the germline V gene. This CDR3 has 14 amino acids. V was shortened by 1 base and J by 1 base, with 8 bases between the two germline ends. CDR3 amino acids: CASSLYRENTEAFF. Written as DNA, the CDR3 is TGCGCCAGCAGCTTGTACCGGGAGAACACTGAAGCTTTCTTT. Full variable domain (remainder filled in from reference TRBV5-1 and TRBJ1-1): KAGVTQTPRYLIKTRGQQVTLSCSPISGHRSVSWYQQTPGQGLQFLFEYFSETQRNKGNFPGRFSGRQFSNSRSEMNVSTLELGDSALYLCASSLYRENTEAFFGQGTRLTVV.

In its sample, this clone was seen a few times. The chain combines TRBV10-3 with TRBJ2-3, with D tentatively TRBD2 (7 bases). Germline V gene data show CDR1 as ENHRY and CDR2 as SYGVKD. V lost 0 bases and J lost 12, with 16 bases in between. The CDR3 runs to 14 residues. The CDR3 DNA reads as TGTGCCATCAGTGAGTCGACGGGGGCGGGAGCCCAGTATTTT. Amino acid sequence: CAISESTGAGAQYF.

This chain uses TRBV7-3 with TRBJ2-2; TRBD1 might be the D (6 bases). Germline CDR1 and CDR2: SGHTA and FQGTGA. CDR3 size: 13 residues. The germline V and J ends were trimmed by 5 bases and 5 bases, with 9 bases remaining between them. The CDR3 sequence: CASSLGGTGELFF. The CDR3 DNA is TGTGCCAGCAGCCTAGGGGGTACCGGGGAGCTGTTTTTT.

This rearrangement joins TRBV6-1 to TRBJ1-4, with 7 bases that match TRBD1. The length of the CDR3 is 16 residues. Germline CDR1 is MNHNS and CDR2 is SASEGT. The V segment lost 0 bases and the J segment 1 base; nucleotides outside the gene matches: 2. CDR3 in DNA: TGTGCCAGCAGTGAAGCCAGGGGGTTAACTAATGAAAAACTGTTTTTT. Translated: CASSEARGLTNEKLFF.

The gene calls are TRBV5-1 and TRBJ1-1; no definite D call. The CDR3 runs 14 residues. CDR1 SGHRS and CDR2 YFSETQ come from the germline V gene. V was pared by 3 bases and J by 1 base, with 10 bases between. Here the CDR3 DNA reads TGCGCCAGCAGCTCGCAGGCAGGGAACACTGAAGCTTTCTTT. Amino acid sequence: CASSSQAGNTEAFF.

J is TRBJ1-2 and V is TRBV19, with TRBD1 matching over 8 bases. In germline, CDR1 is LNHDA, CDR2 SQIVND (reference sequence). J gave up 8 bases and V 7 bases, and 12 bases lay outside the gene matches. The CDR3 loop spans 14 amino acids. The CDR3 region is CASTDGTGSLGYTF. As DNA, the CDR3 is TGTGCCAGTACCGATGGGACAGGATCCCTAGGCTACACCTTC.

CDR3 nucleotides: TGTGCCAGCAGCTTGGCGGGGGTCACTGAGCAGTTCTTC. This gives the protein CASSLAGVTEQFF. The genes are TRBV5-6 and TRBJ2-1; a weak D match, TRBD2 (6 bases). With 0 bases removed from V and 9 bases from J, the gap between germline ends came to 10 bases. Germline CDR1 and CDR2: SGHDT and YYEEEE. CDR3 length equals 13 residues. The full variable domain, its missing parts supplied by reference TRBV5-6 and TRBJ2-1, is DAGVTQSPTHLIKTRGQQVTLRCSPKSGHDTVSWYQQALGQGPQFIFQYYEEEERQRGNFPDRFSGHQFPNYSSELNVNALLLGDSALYLCASSLAGVTEQFFGPGTRLTVL.

V usage is TRBV19 and J usage is TRBJ2-1; the D is unclear. From germline, CDR1 is LNHDA and CDR2 SQIVND (reference sequence). Trimming stripped 6 bases from V and 8 bases from J, with 11 bases between. The CDR3 is 12 amino acids. CDR3 loop: CASSPPRDEQFF. The CDR3 DNA sequence: TGTGCCAGTAGCCCCCCGAGAGATGAGCAGTTCTTC.

The chain joins TRBV5-1 to TRBJ1-2; TRBD1 agrees at 12 bases. CDR1 SGHRS and CDR2 YFSETQ come from the germline V gene. The CDR3 extends over 16 amino acids. The trim removed 4 bases at V and 5 bases at J, leaving 9 bases unmatched. CDR3 in amino acids: CASSQGQGAVWYGYTF. The DNA for the CDR3 is TGCGCCAGCAGCCAGGGACAGGGGGCAGTTTGGTATGGCTACACCTTC.

This chain connects TRBV3-1 (or the pseudogene TRBV3-2) to TRBJ1-2, with D tentatively TRBD1 (5 bases). Trimming cost V 4 bases and J 8 bases, with 14 bases left between them. This CDR3 has 13 residues. In germline, CDR1 is LGHDT, CDR2 YNNKEL (reference sequence). The chain's CDR3 is CASSRGRDRGYTF. CDR3 DNA sequence: TGTGCCAGCAGCCGGGGCAGGGATCGGGGCTACACCTTC.

This clone was seen a handful of times. V is TRBV5-5 and J is TRBJ2-7; D is tentatively TRBD1 or TRBD2 (6 bases each). The CDR3 is 13 amino acids. Germline V gene sequence: CDR1 SGHKS, CDR2 YYEKEE (reference sequence). V dropped 4 bases and J dropped 2 bases, with 10 bases sitting between them. In DNA form, the CDR3 reads TGTGCCAGCAGCCTGGAGGGGGCCTACGAGCAGTACTTC. This encodes CASSLEGAYEQYF.

V gene TRBV3-1 (or the pseudogene TRBV3-2) combines with J gene TRBJ2-1; TRBD2 matches at 8 bases. The CDR3 contains 18 residues. Unmatched junction bases numbered 19, after V lost 4 bases and J lost 8 bases. Germline CDR1 reads LGHDT; CDR2 reads YNNKEL (reference sequence). The CDR3 loop is CASSLQPPFPGTRHEQFF. CDR3 coding DNA: TGTGCCAGCAGCCTTCAACCACCCTTCCCCGGGACTAGGCATGAGCAGTTCTTC.